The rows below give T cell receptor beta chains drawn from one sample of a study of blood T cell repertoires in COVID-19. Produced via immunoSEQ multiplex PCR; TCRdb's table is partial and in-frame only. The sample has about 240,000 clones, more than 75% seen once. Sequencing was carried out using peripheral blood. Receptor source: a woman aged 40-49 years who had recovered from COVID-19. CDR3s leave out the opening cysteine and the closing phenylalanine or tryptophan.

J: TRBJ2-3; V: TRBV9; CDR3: ASSVGGTGGHTQY
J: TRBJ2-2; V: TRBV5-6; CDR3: ASRVANTGELF
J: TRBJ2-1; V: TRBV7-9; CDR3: ARSGGLRGDEQF
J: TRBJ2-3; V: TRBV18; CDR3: ASSPPGLAGSDTQY
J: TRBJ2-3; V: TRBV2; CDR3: ASSVQVADTQY
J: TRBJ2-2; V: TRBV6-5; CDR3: ASSRGLVGGELF
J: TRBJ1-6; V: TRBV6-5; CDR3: ASSYGTGGNSPLH
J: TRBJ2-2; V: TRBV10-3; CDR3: AISPTSGANTGELF
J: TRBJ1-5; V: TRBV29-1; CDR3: SVSQGARQPQH
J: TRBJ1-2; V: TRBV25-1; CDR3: ASTPQGALGYT
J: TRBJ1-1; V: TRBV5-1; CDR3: ASSFGTGDVEAF
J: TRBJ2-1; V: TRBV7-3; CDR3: ASSFIRSGVFNGTRRHNEQF
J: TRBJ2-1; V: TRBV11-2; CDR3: ASSSTSGGSSYNEQF
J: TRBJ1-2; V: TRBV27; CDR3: ASSGGQGAYGYT
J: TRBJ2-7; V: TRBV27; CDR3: ASRLSGSAAY
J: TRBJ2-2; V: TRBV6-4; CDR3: ASSDQGAAGELF
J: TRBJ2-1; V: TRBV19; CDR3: ATTAGPPSYNEQF
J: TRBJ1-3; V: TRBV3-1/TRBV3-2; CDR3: ASSQVSSGNTIY
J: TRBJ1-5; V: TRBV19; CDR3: ASSPDRGVAQPQH
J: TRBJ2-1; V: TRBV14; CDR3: ASSPVGVYNEQF
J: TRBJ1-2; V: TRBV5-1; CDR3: ASSYTTRPEYT
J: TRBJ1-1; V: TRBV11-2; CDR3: ASSGRGQRNTEAF
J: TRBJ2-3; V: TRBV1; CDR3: TSSLGARERDTDTQY
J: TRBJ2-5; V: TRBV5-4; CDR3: ASSFRTGTGGETQY
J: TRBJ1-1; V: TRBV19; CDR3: ASTLGAGTVNTEAF
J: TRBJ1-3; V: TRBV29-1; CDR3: SVVTGQGGPGNTIY
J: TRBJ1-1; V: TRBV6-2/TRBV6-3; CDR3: ASSYPPGQGFRAEAF
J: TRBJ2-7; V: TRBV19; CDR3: ASSLSGGAGGYEQY
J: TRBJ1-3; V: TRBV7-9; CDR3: ASREGSGNTIY
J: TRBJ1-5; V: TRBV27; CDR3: ASSPNRVHQPQH
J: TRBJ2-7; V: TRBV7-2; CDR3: ASSLMRQPASEY
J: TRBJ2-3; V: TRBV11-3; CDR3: ASSRRGTDTQY
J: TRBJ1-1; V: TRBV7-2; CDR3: ASSLGGVDTEAF
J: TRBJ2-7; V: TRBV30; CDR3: AGRKTGSYEQY
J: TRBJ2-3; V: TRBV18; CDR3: ASSPGQGVTDTQY
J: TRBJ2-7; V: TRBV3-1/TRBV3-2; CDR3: ASSYGLAGSYEQY
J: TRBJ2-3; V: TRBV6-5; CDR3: ASSLTVPGPDTQY
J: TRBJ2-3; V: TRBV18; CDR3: ASSPLAGGTSDTQY
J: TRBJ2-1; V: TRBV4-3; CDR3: ASSPGGSYEQF
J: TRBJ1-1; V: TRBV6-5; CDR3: ANHRGPEAF
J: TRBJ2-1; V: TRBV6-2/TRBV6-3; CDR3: ASSYGGSGRNEQF
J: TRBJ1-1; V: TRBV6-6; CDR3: ASSYPSTAMNTEAF
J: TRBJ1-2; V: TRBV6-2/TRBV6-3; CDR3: ASSHGGYGYT
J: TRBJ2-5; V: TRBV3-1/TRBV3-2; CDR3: ASSPGTGGTQY
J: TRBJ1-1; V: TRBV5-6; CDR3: ASSPVRLGGNTEAF
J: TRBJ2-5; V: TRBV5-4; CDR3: ASSLWLLETQY
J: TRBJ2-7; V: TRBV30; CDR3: AWSRLAGEQY
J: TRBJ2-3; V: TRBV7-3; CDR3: ASSLPTSGTDTQY
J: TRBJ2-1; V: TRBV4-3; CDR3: ASSQEAGSRRQF
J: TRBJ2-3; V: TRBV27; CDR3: ASSPLGDTQY
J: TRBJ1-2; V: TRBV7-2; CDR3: ASSFGQGLDYGYT
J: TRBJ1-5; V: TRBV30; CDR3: AWSPGASNQPQH
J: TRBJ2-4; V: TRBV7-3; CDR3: ASSLGAGSGAKNIQY
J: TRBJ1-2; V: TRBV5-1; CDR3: ASSPREATVYYGYT
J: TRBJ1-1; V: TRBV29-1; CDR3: SAPGEGTEAF
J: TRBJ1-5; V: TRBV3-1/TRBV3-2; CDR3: ASQPGRDQPQH
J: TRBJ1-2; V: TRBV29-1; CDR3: SVIEGDYGYT